A single sample gave rise to the 14 T cell receptor beta chains below, sequenced in a study of T cells in localized non-small cell lung cancer (TCRdb year 2020). Library method: the immunoSEQ multiplex PCR assay. TCRdb limited this immuneACCESS table to in-frame rearrangements with V and J called. A share of clones is missing; checked studies link under half to unresolved V genes, and the rest is unexplained. This sample gives approximately 28,000 clones in total; about 86% of them show up just once. The ten largest clones add up to approximately 5.4% of the sample. The source material was peripheral blood mononuclear cells, sampled before any cancer treatment. These receptor sequences come from a man aged 40-75 years with stage III lung adenocarcinoma.

Regarding this clone: The identical CDR3 is also encoded by other nucleotide sequences in the sample. The chain couples TRBV9 to TRBJ2-2; TRBD2 aligns across 13 bases. CDR1 is SGDLS and CDR2 is YYNGEE in the germline V gene. Losses at the gene ends were 3 bases for V and 5 bases for J; bases not matched to a gene: 4. The CDR3 is 16 amino acids. Written as DNA, the CDR3 is TGTGCCAGCAGCGCGGGACTAGCGGGATTTACCGGGGAGCTGTTTTTT. Translated, it gives CASSAGLAGFTGELFF.

V usage is TRBV7-9 and J usage is TRBJ2-7, with D possibly matching TRBD1 (5 bases). The CDR3 has 12 residues. Germline CDR1 is SEHNR and CDR2 is FQNEAQ (reference sequence). Trimming shortened V by 5 bases and J by 3 bases, and 8 bases separated the two germline ends. CDR3 bases: TGTGCCAGCAGCCCGACAGACTACGAGCAGTACTTC. It encodes CASSPTDYEQYF.

The chain uses TRBV5-1 and TRBJ2-7; 14 bases fit TRBD2. CDR3 size: 16 residues. Germline-derived CDR1 and CDR2 are SGHRS and YFSETQ. Trimming took 4 bases from V and 6 from J; bases not matched to a gene: 9. CDR3 protein: CASSTVPGLAGVEQYF. CDR3 DNA: TGCGCCAGCAGCACAGTCCCGGGACTAGCGGGAGTCGAGCAGTACTTC. Looking up the rest from reference TRBV5-1 and TRBJ2-7 gives the full variable domain: KAGVTQTPRYLIKTRGQQVTLSCSPISGHRSVSWYQQTPGQGLQFLFEYFSETQRNKGNFPGRFSGRQFSNSRSEMNVSTLELGDSALYLCASSTVPGLAGVEQYFGPGTRLTVT.

The chain combines TRBV4-1 with TRBJ1-6; a weak D match, TRBD1 (6 bases). Per the germline V gene, CDR1 is MGHRA and CDR2 is YSYEKL. Trimming took 0 bases from V and 8 from J, leaving 11 bases between them. This CDR3 spans 15 amino acids. CDR3 DNA: TGCGCCAGCAGCCAAGATCACAGGGTACATTCACCCCTCCACTTT. Protein sequence: CASSQDHRVHSPLHF.

The chain links TRBV10-2 to TRBJ1-5; D perhaps matches TRBD1 (6 bases). The V gene lost 6 bases and the J gene lost 3 bases, with 15 bases spanning the gap. Germline V lookup: CDR1 WSHSY, CDR2 SAAADI. This CDR3 comprises 15 residues. The CDR3 region is CASRGGGGNNQPQHF. The CDR3 DNA sequence: TGCGCCAGCAGGGGGGGAGGGGGGAACAATCAGCCCCAGCATTTT.

The V gene is TRBV28, the J gene TRBJ1-6; possibly TRBD1 for D (5 bases). The CDR3 length is 12 residues. V was pared by 6 bases and J by 9 bases, with 9 bases between. Germline V gene lookup returns CDR1 MDHEN and CDR2 SYDVKM. CDR3 in DNA: TGTGCCAGCAGGACCACAGGTTCACCCCTCCACTTT. Protein: CASRTTGSPLHF.

This chain's CDR3 is CASTRDRLGGELFF. DNA of the CDR3: TGTGCCAGCACCCGAGACAGGTTGGGCGGGGAGCTGTTTTTT. The chain has TRBV27 and TRBJ2-2; TRBD1 is a possible D gene (6 bases). CDR1 MNHEY and CDR2 SMNVEV come from the germline V gene (reference sequence). This CDR3 is built from 14 residues. Trimming took 7 bases from V and 7 from J, leaving 16 bases between them.

V gene TRBV19 combines with J gene TRBJ1-2; perhaps TRBD1 as D (6 bases). Germline CDR1 and CDR2: LNHDA and SQIVND (reference sequence). The length of the CDR3 is 13 residues. The germline V and J ends were trimmed by 7 bases and 2 bases, with 11 bases remaining between them. The CDR3 reads CASTKGGNYGYTF. The CDR3 nucleotides are TGTGCCAGTACGAAAGGGGGGAACTATGGCTACACCTTC.

This chain connects TRBV28 to TRBJ2-1; 8 positions agree with TRBD1. CDR1 is MDHEN and CDR2 is SYDVKM in the germline V gene. The CDR3 totals 15 residues. Trimming cost V 7 bases and J 2 bases; bases outside gene matches: 7. Here the CDR3 reads CASNAPGQAYNEQFF. CDR3 nucleotides: TGTGCCAGCAACGCGCCGGGACAGGCCTACAATGAGCAGTTCTTC.

The chain links TRBV11-2 to TRBJ1-5; D is possibly TRBD1 (5 bases). In germline, CDR1 is SGHAT, CDR2 FQNNGV. CDR3 length: 15 residues. Between the trimmed V and J ends, which lost 5 bases and 2 bases, there was a span of 13 bases. CDR3 region: CASSLVGGGNQPQHF. CDR3 nucleotides: TGTGCCAGCAGCCTTGTCGGGGGTGGCAATCAGCCCCAGCATTTT.

In its sample, this clone was seen once. V usage is TRBV5-5 and J usage is TRBJ2-7, with 10 bases identical to TRBD2. In germline, CDR1 is SGHKS, CDR2 YYEKEE (reference sequence). V dropped 4 bases and J dropped 0; count of bases not matched to a gene: 4. This CDR3 is built from 15 residues. The CDR3 DNA follows: TGTGCCAGCAGCCCGCTAGCGGGAGCCTCCTACGAGCAGTACTTC. It codes for CASSPLAGASYEQYF.

The genes are TRBV5-4 and TRBJ2-6; a weak D match, TRBD2 (6 bases). The CDR3 sequence is 16 residues long. Per the germline V gene, CDR1 is SGHNT and CDR2 is YYREEE (reference sequence). The V gene lost 4 bases and the J gene lost 2 bases, with 13 bases spanning the gap. The CDR3 sequence is CASSPSTGAGANVLTF. The DNA of the CDR3 is TGTGCCAGCAGCCCCTCTACGGGGGCTGGGGCCAACGTCCTGACTTTC.

This clone was counted only a few times. This chain uses TRBV5-1 with TRBJ1-1; D unresolved. CDR1 and CDR2 from the germline V gene are SGHRS and YFSETQ. The V end was cut by 7 bases, the J end by 6 bases, with 19 bases between. The CDR3 contains 14 residues. In DNA, the CDR3 is TGCGCCAGCGGCCCAATGGACGGCGTCCCTGAAGCTTTCTTT. Amino acids: CASGPMDGVPEAFF.

The rearrangement uses TRBV29-1 and TRBJ2-7, with D unresolved. Looked up from germline, CDR1 is SQVTM and CDR2 is ANQGSEA. CDR3 length: 11 amino acids. The V and J ends lost 4 bases and 3 bases respectively, with 7 bases between them. CDR3 in amino acids: CSVVANYEQYV. The CDR3 coding sequence is TGCAGCGTTGTGGCTAACTACGAGCAGTACGTC.